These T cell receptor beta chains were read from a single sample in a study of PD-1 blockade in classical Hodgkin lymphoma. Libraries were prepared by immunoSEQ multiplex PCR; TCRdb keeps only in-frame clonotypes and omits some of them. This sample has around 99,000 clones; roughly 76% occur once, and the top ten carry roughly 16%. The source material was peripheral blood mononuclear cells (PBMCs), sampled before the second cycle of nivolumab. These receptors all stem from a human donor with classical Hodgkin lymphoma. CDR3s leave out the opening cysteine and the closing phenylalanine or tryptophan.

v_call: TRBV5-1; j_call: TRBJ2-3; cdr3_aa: ASSMTGRTDTQY
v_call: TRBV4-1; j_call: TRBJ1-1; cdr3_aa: ASSHIRGNTEAF
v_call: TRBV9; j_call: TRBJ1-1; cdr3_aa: ASSGQAMNTEAF
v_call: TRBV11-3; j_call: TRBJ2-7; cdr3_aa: ASSRTGNNEQY
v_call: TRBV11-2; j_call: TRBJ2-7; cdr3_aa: ASSLEMGLAYEQY
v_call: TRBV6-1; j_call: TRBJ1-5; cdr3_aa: ASSQGFQPQH
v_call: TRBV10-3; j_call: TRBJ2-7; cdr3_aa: AISDRGSAEQY
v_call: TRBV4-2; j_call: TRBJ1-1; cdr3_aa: ASSLRTGGTEAF
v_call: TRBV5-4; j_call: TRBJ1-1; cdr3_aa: ASSLVHSPNTEAF
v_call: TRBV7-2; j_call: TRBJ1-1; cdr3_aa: ASSSRRAGDTEAF
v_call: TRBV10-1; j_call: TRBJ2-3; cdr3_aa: ASSDGVTKDTQY
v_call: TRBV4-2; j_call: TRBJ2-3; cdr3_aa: ASSQDLGSSTDTQY
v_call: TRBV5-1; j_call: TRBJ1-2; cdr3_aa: ASSRDASRNYGYT
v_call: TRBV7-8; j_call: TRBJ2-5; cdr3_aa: ASSLEASGIETQY
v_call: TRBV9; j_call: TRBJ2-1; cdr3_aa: ASSVDPQLAGARNEQF
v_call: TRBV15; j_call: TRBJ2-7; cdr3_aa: ATSTGTSYEQY
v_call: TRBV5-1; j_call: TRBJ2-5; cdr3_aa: ASSPGRDSHGETQY
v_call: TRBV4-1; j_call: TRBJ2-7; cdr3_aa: ASSHPSVGSYEQY
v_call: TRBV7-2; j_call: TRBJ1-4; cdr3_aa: ASSLQGATLTSWEKLF
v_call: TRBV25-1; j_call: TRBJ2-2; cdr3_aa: ASSGQVNTGELF
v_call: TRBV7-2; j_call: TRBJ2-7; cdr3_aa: ASSPGQGQEQY
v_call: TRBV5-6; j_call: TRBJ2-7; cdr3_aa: ASNQRGLSYEQY
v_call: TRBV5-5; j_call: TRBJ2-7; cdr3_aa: ASSLRGQGSYEQY
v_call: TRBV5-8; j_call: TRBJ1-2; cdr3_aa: ASSLQGKRDGYT
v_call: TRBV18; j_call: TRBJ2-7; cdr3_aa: ASSPQTTGSEQY
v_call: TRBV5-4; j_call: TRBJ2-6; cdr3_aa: ASSHRWPSGANVLT
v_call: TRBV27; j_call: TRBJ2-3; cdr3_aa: ASSKLAGLTDTQY
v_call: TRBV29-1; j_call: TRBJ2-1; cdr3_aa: SVEGTSQSLHNEQF
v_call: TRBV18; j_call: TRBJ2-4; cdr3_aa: ASSSGGIDIQY
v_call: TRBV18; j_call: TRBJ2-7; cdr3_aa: ASSPETGRGEQY
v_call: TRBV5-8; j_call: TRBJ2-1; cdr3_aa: ASRGGKDEQF
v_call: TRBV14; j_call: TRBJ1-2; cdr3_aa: ASSQDRAGRGGSGYT
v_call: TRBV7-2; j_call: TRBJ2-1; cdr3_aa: ASHRASGNEQF
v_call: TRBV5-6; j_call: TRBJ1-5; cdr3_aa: ASSWGRRTNQPQH
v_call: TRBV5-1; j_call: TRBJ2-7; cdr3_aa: ASSPTRVGYEQY
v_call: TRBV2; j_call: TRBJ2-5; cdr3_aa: ASSPGLGQETQY
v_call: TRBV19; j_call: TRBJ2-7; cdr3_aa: ASRKLAGGSYGYEQY
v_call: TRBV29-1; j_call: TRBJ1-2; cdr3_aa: SVETGRDGYT
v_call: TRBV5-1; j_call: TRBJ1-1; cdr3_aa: ASSLVGRAIVNTEAF
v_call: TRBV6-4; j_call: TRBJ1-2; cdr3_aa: ASSDSGHYGYT
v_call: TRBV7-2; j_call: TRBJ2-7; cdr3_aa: ASSSQGGYEQY
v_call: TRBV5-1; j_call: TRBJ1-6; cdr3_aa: ASSLGNSPLH
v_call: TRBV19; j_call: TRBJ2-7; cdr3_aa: VPRQRSHEQY
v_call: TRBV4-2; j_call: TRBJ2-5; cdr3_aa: ASSQALDRGRETQY
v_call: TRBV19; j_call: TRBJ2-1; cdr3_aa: ASSIGDQYNEQF
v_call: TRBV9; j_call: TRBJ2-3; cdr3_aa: ASSVLRRDITDTQY
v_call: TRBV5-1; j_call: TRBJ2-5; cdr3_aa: ASSAAEGGETQY
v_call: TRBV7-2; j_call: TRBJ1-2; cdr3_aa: ASSPLYANYGYT
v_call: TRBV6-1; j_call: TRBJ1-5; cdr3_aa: ASSERGGSNQPQH
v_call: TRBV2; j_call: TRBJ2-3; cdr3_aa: ASSPRGDTQY
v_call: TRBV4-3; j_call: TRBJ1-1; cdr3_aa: ASSQGDRYTEAF
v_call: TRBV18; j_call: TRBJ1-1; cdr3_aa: ASSPGRGARTEAF
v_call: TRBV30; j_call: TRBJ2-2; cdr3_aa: AWGQGGGELF
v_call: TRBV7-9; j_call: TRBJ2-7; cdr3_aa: ASSPPRPGGYEQY
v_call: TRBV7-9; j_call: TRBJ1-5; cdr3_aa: ASSFGISNQPQH
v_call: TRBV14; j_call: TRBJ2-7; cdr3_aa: ASRASGSYEQY
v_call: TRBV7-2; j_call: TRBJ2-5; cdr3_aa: ASSNSPDRGTQY
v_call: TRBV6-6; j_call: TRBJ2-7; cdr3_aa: ASSTSGTRGEQY
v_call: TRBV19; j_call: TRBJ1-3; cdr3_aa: ASRQGAGNTIY
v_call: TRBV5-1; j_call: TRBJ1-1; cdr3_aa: ASSLRPNTEAF